What follows are 3 T cell receptor beta chains derived from one specimen sequenced in a study of CD4 T cells in relation to SARS-CoV-2 and coronaviruses. The assay was immunoSEQ multiplex PCR, and TCRdb's table has in-frame clones only and misses some. The sample has tens of thousands of clones, 86% seen once. The unexposed donors gave CD4+ T cells in 2011-2018, prior to COVID-19. The sample comprised memory CD4+ T cells from PBMCs. The source of these receptors is a human donor in good health.

The chain combines TRBV3-1 (or the pseudogene TRBV3-2) with TRBJ2-2; D unresolved. The CDR3 runs to 12 residues. Trimming cost V 4 bases and J 6 bases, with 6 bases left between them. Germline V lookup: CDR1 LGHDT, CDR2 YNNKEL (reference sequence). CDR3 DNA: TGTGCCAGCAGCCTAGAATCCGGGGAGCTGTTTTTT. Protein product: CASSLESGELFF.

This chain links TRBV18 with TRBJ1-5; D perhaps matches TRBD1 (6 bases). The germline V gene encodes CDR1 KGHSH and CDR2 LQKENI. The CDR3 runs to 16 residues. Trimming took off 0 bases at V and 4 bases at J, with 13 bases between the two ends. CDR3 coding DNA: TGTGCCAGCTCACCACCGGGCCGGGGGCCGAATCAGCCCCAGCATTTT. This encodes CASSPPGRGPNQPQHF.

V usage is TRBV5-4 and J usage is TRBJ2-7; D not resolved. The V gene lost 1 base and the J gene lost 4 bases, with 6 bases spanning the gap. CDR3 length: 12 residues. Germline V gene data show CDR1 as SGHNT and CDR2 as YYREEE (reference sequence). The CDR3 loop reads CASSLTRYEQYF. Written as DNA, the CDR3 is TGTGCCAGCAGCTTGACCAGATACGAGCAGTACTTC. The full variable domain, its missing parts supplied by reference TRBV5-4 and TRBJ2-7, is ETGVTQSPTHLIKTRGQQVTLRCSSQSGHNTVSWYQQALGQGPQFIFQYYREEENGRGNFPPRFSGLQFPNYSSELNVNALELDDSALYLCASSLTRYEQYFGPGTRLTVT.